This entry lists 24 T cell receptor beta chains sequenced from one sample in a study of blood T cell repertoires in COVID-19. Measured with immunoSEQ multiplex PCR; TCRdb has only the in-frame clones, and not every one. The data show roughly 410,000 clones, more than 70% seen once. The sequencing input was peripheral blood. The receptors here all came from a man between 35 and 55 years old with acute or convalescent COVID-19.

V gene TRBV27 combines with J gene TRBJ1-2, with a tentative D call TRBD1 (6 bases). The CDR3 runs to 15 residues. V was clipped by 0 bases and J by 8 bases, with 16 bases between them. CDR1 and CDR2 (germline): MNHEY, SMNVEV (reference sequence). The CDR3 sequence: CASSLSGQGLRGYTF. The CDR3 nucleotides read TGTGCCAGCAGTTTATCGGGGCAGGGGCTACGGGGCTACACCTTC.

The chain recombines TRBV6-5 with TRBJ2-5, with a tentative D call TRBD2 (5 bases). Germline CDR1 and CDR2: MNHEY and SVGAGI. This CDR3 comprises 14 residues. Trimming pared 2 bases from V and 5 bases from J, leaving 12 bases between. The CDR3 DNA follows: TGTGCCAGCAGTTACGGCGGGTTTCGGGAGACCCAGTACTTC. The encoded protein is CASSYGGFRETQYF.

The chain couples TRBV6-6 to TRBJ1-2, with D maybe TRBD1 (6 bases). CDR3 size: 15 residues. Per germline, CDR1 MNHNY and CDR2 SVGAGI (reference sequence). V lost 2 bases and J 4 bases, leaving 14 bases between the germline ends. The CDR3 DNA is TGTGCCAGCAGTTACGATTGGGGGGGCATCTATGGCTACACCTTC. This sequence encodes CASSYDWGGIYGYTF.

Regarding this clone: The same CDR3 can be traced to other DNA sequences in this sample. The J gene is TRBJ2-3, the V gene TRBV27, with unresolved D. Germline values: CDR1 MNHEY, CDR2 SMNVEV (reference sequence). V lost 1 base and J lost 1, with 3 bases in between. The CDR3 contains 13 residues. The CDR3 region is CASSLLGTDTQYF. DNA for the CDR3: TGTGCCAGCAGTTTATTAGGCACAGATACGCAGTATTTT.

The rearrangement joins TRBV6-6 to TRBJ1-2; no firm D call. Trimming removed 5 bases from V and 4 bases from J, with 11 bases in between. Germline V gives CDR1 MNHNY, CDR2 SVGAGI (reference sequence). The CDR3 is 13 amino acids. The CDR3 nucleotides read TGTGCCAGCAGTGACACTGGATTCTATGGCTACACCTTC. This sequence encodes CASSDTGFYGYTF.

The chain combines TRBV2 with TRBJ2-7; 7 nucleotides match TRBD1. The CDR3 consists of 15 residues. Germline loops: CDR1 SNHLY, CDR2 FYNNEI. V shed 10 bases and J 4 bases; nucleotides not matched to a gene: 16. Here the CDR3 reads CAIQSLQGRGYEQYF. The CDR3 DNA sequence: TGTGCCATCCAATCTCTGCAAGGCAGGGGGTACGAGCAGTACTTC.

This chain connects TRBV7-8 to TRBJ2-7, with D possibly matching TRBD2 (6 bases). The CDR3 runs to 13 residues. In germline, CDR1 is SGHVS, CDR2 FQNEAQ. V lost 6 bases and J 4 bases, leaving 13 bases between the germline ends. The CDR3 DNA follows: TGTGCCAGCAGGACGGGGGACGCTTACGAGCAGTACTTC. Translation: CASRTGDAYEQYF.

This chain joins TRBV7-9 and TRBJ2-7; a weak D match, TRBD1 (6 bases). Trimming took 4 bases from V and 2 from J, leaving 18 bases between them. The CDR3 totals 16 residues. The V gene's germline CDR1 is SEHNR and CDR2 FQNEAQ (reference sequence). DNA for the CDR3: TGTGCCAGCAGCTCACTTAAGTACAGGGATACCTACGAGCAGTACTTC. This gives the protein CASSSLKYRDTYEQYF.

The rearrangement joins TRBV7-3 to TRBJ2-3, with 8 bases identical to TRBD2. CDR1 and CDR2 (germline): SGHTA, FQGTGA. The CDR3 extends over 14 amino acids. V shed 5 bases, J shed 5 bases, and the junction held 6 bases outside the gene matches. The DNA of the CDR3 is TGTGCCAGCAGCGACGGGGGGGCCGGAGATACGCAGTATTTT. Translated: CASSDGGAGDTQYF.

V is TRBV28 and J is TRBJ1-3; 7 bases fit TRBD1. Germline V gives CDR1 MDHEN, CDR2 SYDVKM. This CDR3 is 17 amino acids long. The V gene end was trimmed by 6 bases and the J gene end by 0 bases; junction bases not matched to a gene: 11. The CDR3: CASRHGGTASSGNTIYF. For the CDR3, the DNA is TGTGCCAGCAGACATGGGGGGACAGCATCCTCTGGAAACACCATATATTTT.

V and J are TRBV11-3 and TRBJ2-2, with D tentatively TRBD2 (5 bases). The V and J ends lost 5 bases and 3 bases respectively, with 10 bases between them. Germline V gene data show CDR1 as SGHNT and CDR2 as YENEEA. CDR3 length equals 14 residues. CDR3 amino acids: CASSPGLYTGELFF. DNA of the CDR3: TGTGCCAGCAGCCCCGGACTCTACACCGGGGAGCTGTTTTTT.

CDR3 in amino acids: CASSSEPNYRDPGELFF. The CDR3 nucleotides read TGTGCCAGCAGCTCGGAGCCGAATTACAGGGACCCCGGGGAGCTGTTTTTT. The V call is TRBV7-3, the J call TRBJ2-2, with a possible D match to TRBD1 (6 bases). The CDR3 contains 17 residues. Trimming left V 4 bases short and J 6 bases short, with 21 bases between. CDR1 and CDR2 (germline): SGHTA, FQGTGA.

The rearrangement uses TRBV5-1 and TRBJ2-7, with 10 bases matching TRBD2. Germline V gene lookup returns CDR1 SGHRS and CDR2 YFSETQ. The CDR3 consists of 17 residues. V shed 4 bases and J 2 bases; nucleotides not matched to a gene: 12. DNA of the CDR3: TGCGCCAGCAGCCCAGGACTAGCGGTCAAACCAACCTACGAGCAGTACTTC. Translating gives CASSPGLAVKPTYEQYF.

In DNA, the CDR3 is TGTGCCAGCAGCCATCGAGCGGGACTCCTTAACTATGGCTACACCTTC. The encoded protein is CASSHRAGLLNYGYTF. The chain joins TRBV7-2 to TRBJ1-2, with D perhaps matching TRBD1 (5 bases). The V end was cut by 5 bases, the J end by 1 base, with 17 bases between. Germline V lookup: CDR1 SGHTA, CDR2 FQGNSA. This CDR3 comprises 16 residues.

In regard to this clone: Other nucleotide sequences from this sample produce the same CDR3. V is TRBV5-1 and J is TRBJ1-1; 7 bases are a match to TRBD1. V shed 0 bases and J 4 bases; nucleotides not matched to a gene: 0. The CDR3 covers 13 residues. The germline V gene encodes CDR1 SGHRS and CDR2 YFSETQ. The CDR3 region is CASSLDRGTEAFF. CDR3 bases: TGCGCCAGCAGCTTGGACAGGGGCACTGAAGCTTTCTTT.

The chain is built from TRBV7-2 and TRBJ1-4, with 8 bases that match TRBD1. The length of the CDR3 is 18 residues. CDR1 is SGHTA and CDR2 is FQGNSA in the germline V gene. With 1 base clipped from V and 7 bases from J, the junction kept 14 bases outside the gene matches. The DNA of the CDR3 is TGTGCCAGCAGCTTAGAAGGCGGGCCAGGGGGCGTAACTGAAAAACTGTTTTTT. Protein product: CASSLEGGPGGVTEKLFF. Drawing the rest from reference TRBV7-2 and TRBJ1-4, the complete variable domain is GAGVSQSPSNKVTEKGKDVELRCDPISGHTALYWYRQSLGQGLEFLIYFQGNSAPDKSGLPSDRFSAERTGGSVSTLTIQRTQQEDSAVYLCASSLEGGPGGVTEKLFFGSGTQLSVL.

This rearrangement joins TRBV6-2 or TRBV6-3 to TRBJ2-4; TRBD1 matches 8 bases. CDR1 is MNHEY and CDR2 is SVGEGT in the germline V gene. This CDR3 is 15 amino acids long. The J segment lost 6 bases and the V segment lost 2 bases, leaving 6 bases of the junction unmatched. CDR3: CASSYPRQGLNIQYF. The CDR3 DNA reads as TGTGCCAGCAGTTACCCCAGACAGGGGTTAAACATTCAGTACTTC.

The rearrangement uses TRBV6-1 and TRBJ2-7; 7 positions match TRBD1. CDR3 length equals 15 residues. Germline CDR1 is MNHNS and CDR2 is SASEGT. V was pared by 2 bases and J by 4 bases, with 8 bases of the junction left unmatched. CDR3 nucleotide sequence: TGTGCCAGCAGTGAAACGAGGGACAGACTGTACGAGCAGTACTTC. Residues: CASSETRDRLYEQYF.

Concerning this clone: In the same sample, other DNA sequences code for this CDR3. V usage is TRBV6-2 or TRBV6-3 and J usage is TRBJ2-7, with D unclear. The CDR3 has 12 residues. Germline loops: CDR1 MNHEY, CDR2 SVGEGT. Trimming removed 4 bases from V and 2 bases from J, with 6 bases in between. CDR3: CASSSTAYEQYF. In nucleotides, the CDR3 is TGTGCCAGCAGTTCCACGGCCTACGAGCAGTACTTC.

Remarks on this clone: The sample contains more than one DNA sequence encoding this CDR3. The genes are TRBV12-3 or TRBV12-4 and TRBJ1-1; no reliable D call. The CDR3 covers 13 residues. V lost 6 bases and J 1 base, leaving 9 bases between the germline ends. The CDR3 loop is CASSLSGNTEAFF. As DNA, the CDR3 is TGTGCCAGCAGCCTCTCGGGGAACACTGAAGCTTTCTTT.

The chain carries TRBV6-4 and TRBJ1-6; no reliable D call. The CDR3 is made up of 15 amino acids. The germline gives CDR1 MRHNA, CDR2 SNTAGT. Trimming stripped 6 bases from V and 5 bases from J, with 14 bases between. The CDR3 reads CASRREGIDNSPLHF. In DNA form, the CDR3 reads TGTGCCAGCAGAAGGGAGGGAATCGATAATTCACCCCTCCACTTT.

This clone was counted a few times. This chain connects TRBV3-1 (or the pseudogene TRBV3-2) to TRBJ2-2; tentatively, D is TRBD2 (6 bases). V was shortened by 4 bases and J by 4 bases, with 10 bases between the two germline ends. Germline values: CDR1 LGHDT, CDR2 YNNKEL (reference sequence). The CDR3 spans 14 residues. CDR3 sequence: CASSRGLTTGELFF. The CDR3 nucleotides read TGTGCCAGCAGCCGGGGACTGACCACCGGGGAGCTGTTTTTT.

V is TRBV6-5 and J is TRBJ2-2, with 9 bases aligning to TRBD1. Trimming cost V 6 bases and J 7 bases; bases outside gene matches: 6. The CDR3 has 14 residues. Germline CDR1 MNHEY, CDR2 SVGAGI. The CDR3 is CASRKQGAGGELFF. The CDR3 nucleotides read TGTGCCAGCAGAAAACAGGGGGCGGGCGGGGAGCTGTTTTTT.

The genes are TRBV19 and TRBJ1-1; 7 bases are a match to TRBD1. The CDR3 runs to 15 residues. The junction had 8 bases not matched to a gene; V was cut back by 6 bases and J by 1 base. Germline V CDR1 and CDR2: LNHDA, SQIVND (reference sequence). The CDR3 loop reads CASRNNTGANTEAFF. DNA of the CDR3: TGTGCCAGTAGGAACAACACAGGGGCGAACACTGAAGCTTTCTTT.